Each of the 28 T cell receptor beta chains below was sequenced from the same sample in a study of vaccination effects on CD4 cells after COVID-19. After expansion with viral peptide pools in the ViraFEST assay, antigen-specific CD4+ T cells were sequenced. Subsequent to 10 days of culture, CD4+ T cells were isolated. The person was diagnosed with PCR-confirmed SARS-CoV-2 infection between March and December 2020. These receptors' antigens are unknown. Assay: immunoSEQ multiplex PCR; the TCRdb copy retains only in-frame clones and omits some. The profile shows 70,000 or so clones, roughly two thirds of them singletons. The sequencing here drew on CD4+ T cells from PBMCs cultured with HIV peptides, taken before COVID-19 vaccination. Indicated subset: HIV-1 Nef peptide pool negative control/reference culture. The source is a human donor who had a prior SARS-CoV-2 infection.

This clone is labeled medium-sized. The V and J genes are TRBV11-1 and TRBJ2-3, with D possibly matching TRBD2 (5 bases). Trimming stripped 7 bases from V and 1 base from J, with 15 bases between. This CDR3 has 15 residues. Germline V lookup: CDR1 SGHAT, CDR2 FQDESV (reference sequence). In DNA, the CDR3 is TGTGCCAGCACACGTCAGGTGGGAGGCACAGATACGCAGTATTTT. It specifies CASTRQVGGTDTQYF. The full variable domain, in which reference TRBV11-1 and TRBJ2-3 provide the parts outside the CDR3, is EAEVAQSPRYKITEKSQAVAFWCDPISGHATLYWYRQILGQGPELLVQFQDESVVDDSQLPKDRFSAERLKGVDSTLKIQPAELGDSAMYLCASTRQVGGTDTQYFGPGTRLTVL.

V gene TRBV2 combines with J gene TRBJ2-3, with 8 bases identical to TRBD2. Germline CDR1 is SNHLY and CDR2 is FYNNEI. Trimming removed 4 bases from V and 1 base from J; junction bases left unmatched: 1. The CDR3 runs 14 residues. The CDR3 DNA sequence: TGTGCCAGCAGTGTTAGCGGGGGCACAGATACGCAGTATTTT. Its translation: CASSVSGGTDTQYF.

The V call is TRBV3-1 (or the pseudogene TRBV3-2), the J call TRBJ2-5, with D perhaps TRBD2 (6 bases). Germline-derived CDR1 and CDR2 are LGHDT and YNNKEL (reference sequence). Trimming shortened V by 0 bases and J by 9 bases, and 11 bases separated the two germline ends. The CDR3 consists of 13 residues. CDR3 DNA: TGTGCCAGCAGCCAAGAACTAGCAGGCCCCCAGTACTTC. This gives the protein CASSQELAGPQYF.

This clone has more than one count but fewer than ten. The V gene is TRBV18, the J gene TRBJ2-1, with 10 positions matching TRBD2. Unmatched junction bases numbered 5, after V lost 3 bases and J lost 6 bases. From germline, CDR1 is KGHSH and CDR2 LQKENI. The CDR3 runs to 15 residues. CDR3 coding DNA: TGTGCCAGCTCACCTCTAGCGGGAGTATCCAATGAGCAGTTCTTC. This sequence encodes CASSPLAGVSNEQFF.

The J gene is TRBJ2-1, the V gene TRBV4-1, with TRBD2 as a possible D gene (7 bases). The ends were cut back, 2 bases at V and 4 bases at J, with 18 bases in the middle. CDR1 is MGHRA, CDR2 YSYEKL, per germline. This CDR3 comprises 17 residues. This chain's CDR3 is CASSQRWGGPRYNEQFF. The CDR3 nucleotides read TGCGCCAGCAGCCAACGATGGGGGGGGCCGAGATACAATGAGCAGTTCTTC.

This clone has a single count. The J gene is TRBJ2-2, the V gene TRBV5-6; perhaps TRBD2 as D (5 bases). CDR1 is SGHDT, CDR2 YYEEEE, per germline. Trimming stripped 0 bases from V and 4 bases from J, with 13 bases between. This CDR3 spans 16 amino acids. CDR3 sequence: CASSLGGGRLTGELFF. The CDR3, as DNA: TGTGCCAGCAGCTTGGGTGGCGGGCGACTCACCGGGGAGCTGTTTTTT.

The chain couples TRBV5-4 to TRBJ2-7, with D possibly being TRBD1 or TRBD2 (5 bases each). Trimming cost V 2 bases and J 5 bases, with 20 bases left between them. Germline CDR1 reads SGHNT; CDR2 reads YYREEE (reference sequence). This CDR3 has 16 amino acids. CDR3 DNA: TGTGCCAGCAGCTTAGCGGCTGGGACCCCCGAGGACGAGCAGTACTTC. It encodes CASSLAAGTPEDEQYF.

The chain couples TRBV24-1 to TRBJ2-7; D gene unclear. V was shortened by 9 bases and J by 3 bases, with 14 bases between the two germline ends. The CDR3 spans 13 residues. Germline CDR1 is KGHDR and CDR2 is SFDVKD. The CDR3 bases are TGTGCCACCCAGGATTCGCGAAACTACGAGCAGTACTTC. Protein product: CATQDSRNYEQYF.

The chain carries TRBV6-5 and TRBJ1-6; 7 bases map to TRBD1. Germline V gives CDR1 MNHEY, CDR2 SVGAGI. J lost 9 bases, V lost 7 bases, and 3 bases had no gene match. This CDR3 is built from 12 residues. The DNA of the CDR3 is TGTGCCAGCACCAACAGGGGTTCACCCCTCCACTTT. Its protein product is CASTNRGSPLHF.

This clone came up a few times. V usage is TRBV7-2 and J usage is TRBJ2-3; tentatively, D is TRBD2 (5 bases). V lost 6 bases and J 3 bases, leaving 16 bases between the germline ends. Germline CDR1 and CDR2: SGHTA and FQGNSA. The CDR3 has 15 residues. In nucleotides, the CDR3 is TGTGCCAGCAGGCTCGGGATAGCCGGGACAGATACGCAGTATTTT. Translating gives CASRLGIAGTDTQYF.

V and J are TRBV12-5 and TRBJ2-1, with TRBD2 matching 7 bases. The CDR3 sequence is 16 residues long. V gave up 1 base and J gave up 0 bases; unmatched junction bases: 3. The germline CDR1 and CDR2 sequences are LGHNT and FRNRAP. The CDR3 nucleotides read TGTGCTAGTGGTTTGGCGCGGACTAGCTCCTACAATGAGCAGTTCTTC. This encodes CASGLARTSSYNEQFF.

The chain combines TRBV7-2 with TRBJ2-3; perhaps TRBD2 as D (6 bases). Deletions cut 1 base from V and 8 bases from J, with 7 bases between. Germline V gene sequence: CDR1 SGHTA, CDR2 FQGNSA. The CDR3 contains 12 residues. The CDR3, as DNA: TGTGCCAGCAGCTTAGGGAGGGCTACGCAGTATTTT. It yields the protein CASSLGRATQYF.

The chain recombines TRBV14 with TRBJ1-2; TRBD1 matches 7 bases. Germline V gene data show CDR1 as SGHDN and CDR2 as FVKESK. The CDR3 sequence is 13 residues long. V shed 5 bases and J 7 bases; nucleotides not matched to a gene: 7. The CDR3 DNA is TGTGCCAGCAGCTTCACAGGGGCTGGTGGCTACACCTTC. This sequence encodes CASSFTGAGGYTF.

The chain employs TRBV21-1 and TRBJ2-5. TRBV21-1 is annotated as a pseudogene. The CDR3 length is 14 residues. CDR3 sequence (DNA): TGTGCCAGCGGCCAGAGGGGCAAACAAGAGACCCAGTACTTC. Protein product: CASGQRGKQETQYF.

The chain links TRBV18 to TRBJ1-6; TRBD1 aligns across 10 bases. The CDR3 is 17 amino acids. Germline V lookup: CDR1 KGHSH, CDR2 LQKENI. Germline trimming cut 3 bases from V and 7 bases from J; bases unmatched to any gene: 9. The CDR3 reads CASSPAGTGAWNSPLHF. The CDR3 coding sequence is TGTGCCAGCTCACCCGCAGGGACAGGGGCCTGGAATTCACCCCTCCACTTT.

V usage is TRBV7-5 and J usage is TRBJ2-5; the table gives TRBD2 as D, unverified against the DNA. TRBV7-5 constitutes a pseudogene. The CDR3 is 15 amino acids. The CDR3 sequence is CARSSVGGNQETQYF. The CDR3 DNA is TGTGCCAGAAGCTCAGTGGGGGGAAATCAAGAGACCCAGTACTTC.

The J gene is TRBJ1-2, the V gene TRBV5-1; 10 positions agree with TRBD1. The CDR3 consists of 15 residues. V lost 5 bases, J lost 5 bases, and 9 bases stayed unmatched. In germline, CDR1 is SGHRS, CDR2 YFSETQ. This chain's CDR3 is CASRMDGTGVYGYTF. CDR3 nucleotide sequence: TGCGCCAGCAGAATGGACGGGACAGGGGTTTATGGCTACACCTTC.

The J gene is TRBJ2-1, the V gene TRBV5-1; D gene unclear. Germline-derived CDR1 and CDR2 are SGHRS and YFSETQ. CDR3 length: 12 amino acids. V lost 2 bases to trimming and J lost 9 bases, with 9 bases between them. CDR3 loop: CASSFLSTEQFF. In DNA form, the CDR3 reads TGCGCCAGCAGCTTTTTGTCCACTGAGCAGTTCTTC.

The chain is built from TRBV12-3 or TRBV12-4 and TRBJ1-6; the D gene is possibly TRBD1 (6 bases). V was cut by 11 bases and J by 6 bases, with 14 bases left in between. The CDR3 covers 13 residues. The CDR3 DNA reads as TGTGCCTCCAGCCCAGGGGTTAATTCACCCCTCCACTTT. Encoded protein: CASSPGVNSPLHF.

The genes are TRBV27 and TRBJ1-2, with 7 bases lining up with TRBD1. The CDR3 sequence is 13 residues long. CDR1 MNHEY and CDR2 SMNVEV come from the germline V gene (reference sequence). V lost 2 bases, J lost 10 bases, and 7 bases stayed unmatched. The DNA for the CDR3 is TGTGCCAGCAGTTTACACGGACAGGCCGACTACACCTTC. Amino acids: CASSLHGQADYTF.

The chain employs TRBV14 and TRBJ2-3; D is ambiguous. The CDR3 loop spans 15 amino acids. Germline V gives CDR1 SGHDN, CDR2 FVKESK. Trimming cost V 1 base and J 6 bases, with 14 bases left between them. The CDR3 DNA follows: TGTGCCAGCAGCCAAGGTCTGACTCGCGTGGATACGCAGTATTTT. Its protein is CASSQGLTRVDTQYF.

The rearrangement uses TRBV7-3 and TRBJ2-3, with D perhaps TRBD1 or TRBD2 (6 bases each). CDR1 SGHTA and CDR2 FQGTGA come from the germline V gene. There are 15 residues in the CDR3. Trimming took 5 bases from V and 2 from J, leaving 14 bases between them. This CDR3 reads CASSLEGGDTDTQYF. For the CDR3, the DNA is TGTGCCAGCAGCCTAGAGGGGGGAGACACAGATACGCAGTATTTT.

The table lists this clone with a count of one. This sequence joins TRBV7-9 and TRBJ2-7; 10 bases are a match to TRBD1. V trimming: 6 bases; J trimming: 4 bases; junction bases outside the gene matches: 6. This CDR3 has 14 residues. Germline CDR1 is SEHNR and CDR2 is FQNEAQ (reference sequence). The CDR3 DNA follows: TGTGCCAGCAGTTCCGGGACAGGGGATTACGAGCAGTACTTC. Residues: CASSSGTGDYEQYF.

The CDR3 sequence: CASSEASGGGPYEQYF. The CDR3 DNA follows: TGTGCCAGCAGTGAAGCCTCGGGGGGTGGCCCCTACGAGCAGTACTTC. The V and J genes are TRBV2 and TRBJ2-7; 7 positions agree with TRBD2. J lost 2 bases, V lost 0 bases, and 7 bases had no gene match. Germline loops: CDR1 SNHLY, CDR2 FYNNEI. The CDR3 is made up of 16 amino acids.

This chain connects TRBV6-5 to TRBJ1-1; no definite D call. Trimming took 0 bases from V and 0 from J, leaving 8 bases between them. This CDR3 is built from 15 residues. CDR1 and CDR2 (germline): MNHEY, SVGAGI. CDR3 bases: TGTGCCAGCAGTTACTCTGGTATGCTGAACACTGAAGCTTTCTTT. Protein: CASSYSGMLNTEAFF.

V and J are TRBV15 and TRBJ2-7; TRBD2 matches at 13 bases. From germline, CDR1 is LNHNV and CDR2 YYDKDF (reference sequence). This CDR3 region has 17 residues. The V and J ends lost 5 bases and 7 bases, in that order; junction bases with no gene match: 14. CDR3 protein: CATSPRRTSGSLKEQYF. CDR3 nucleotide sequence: TGTGCCACCAGCCCGCGGAGGACTAGCGGGAGTCTAAAGGAGCAGTACTTC.

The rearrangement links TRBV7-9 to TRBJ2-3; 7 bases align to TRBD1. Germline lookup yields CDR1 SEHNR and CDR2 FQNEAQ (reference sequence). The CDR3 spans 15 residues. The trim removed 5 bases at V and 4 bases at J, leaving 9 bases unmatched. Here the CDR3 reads CASSMPQGVADTQYF. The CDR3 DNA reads TGTGCCAGCAGCATGCCGCAGGGGGTCGCAGATACGCAGTATTTT.

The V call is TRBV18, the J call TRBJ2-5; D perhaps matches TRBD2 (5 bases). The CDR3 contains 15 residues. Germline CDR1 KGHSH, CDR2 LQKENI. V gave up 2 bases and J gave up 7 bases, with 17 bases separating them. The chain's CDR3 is CASSPESSGIGTQYF. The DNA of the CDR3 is TGTGCCAGCTCACCAGAATCATCCGGGATTGGGACCCAGTACTTC.